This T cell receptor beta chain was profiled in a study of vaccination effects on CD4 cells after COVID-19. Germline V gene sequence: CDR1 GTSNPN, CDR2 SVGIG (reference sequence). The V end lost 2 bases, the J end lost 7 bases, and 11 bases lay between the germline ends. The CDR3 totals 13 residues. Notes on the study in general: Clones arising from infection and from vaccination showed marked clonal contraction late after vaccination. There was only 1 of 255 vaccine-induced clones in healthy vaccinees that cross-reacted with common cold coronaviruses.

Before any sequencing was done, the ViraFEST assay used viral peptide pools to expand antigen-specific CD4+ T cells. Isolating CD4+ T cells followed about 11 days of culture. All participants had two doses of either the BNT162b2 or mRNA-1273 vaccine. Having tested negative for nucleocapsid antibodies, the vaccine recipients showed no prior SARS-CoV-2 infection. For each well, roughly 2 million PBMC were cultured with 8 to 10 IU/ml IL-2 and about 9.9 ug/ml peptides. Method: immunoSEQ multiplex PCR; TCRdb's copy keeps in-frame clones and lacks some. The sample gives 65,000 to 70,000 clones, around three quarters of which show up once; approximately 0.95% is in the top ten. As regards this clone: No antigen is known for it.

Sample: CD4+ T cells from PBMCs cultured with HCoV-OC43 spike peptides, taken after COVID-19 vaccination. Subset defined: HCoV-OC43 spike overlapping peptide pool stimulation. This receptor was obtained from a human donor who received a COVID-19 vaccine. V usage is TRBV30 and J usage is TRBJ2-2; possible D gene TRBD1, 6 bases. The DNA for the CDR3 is TGTGCCTGGAGTCCACAGGGAATCGGGGAGCTGTTTTTT. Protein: CAWSPQGIGELFF.